This TCR beta chain was sequenced in a study of blood T cell repertoires in COVID-19. For the study at large: PBMCs, B-cell-depleted T cells, or T cells provided the cDNA or gDNA that made up the material.

Profiling relied on immunoSEQ multiplex PCR, and the TCRdb table lists in-frame clones only, not all of them. Altogether approximately 150,000 clones are present, about 79% being singletons, with the ten largest covering around 15%. Recovered status in Cohort 3 required two negative PCRs, clearance, or symptom resolution. Trimming left V 5 bases short and J 7 bases short, with 13 bases between. Looked up from germline, CDR1 is SGHRS and CDR2 is YFSETQ. The CDR3 totals 12 residues. What was sequenced was PBMCs or T cells enriched from blood (not recorded which). This receptor was obtained from a man aged 50-60 years who had recovered from COVID-19. The chain combines TRBV5-1 with TRBJ2-7; D perhaps matches TRBD2 (6 bases). The CDR3 nucleotides read TGCGCCAGCAGGCGAGACCGGGAGGAGCAGTACTTC. Protein product: CASRRDREEQYF.